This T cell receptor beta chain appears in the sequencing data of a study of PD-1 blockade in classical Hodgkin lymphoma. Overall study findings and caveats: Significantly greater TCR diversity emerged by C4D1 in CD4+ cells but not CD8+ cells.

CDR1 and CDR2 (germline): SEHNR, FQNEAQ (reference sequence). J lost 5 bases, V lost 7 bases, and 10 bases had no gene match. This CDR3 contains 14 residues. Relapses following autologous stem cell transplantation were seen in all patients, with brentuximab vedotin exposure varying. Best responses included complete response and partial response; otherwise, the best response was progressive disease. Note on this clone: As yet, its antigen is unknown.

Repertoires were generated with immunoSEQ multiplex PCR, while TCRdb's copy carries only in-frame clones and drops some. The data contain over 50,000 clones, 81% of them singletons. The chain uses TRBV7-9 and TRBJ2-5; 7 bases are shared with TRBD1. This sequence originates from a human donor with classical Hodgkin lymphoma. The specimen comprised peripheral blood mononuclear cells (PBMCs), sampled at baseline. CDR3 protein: CASKIATGVETQYF. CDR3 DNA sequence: TGTGCCAGCAAGATAGCCACAGGGGTGGAGACCCAGTACTTC. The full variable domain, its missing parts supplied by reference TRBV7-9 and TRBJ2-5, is DTGVSQNPRHKITKRGQNVTFRCDPISEHNRLYWYRQTLGQGPEFLTYFQNEAQLEKSRLLSDRFSAERPKGSFSTLEIQRTEQGDSAMYLCASKIATGVETQYFGPGTRLLVL.